This T cell receptor beta chain comes out of a study of cytomegalovirus exposure and HLA in healthy donors. Whole-study context: The roughly 120 validation repertoires, a later analysis reported, used the same platform as the 600 to 700 first-cohort repertoires. General study results and limits: TCR clusters originating in the first cohort tended to co-occur in the roughly 130 validation repertoires, according to a later analysis. Rare sequences made up most TCRs, while some public TCRs were found in many donors.

A roughly 130-subject validation cohort, separate from the roughly 670-subject first cohort, supplied the donors. The V end was cut by 8 bases, the J end by 1 base, with 17 bases between. CDR1 SNHLY and CDR2 FYNNEI come from the germline V gene. The CDR3 is 15 residues long. Regarding this clone: Its antigen is currently unknown.

Produced via immunoSEQ multiplex PCR; TCRdb's table is partial and in-frame only. Here the sample spans some 85,000 clones, roughly 95% being singletons. Sequenced: PBMCs. The receptor's source is a woman between 18 and 29 years old in good health and CMV-seronegative. The rearrangement joins TRBV2 to TRBJ2-5, with D perhaps TRBD2 (5 bases). In DNA, the CDR3 is TGTGCCAGCGGTGGGTTAGCGCAACGCCAAGAGACCCAGTACTTC. This codes for CASGGLAQRQETQYF.